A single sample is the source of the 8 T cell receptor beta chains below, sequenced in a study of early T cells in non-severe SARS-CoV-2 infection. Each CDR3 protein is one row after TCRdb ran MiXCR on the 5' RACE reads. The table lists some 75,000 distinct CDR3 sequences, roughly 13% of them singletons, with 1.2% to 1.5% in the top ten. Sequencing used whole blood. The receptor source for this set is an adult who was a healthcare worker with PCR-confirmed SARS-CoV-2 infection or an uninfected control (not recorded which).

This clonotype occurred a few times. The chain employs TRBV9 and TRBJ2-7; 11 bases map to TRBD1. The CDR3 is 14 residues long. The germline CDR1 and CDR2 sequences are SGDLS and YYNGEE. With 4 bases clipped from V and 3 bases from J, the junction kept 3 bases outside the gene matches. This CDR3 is CASSLGTGGYEQYF. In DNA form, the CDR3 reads TGTGCCAGCAGCTTAGGGACAGGGGGCTACGAGCAGTACTTC. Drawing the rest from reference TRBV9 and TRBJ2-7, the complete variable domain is DSGVTQTPKHLITATGQRVTLRCSPRSGDLSVYWYQQSLDQGLQFLIQYYNGEERAKGNILERFSAQQFPDLHSELNLSSLELGDSALYFCASSLGTGGYEQYFGPGTRLTVT.

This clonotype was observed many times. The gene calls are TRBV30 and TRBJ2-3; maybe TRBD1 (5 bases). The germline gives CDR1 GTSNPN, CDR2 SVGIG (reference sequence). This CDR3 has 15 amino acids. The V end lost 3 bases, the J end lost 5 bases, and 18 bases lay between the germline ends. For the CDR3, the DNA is TGTGCCTGGAGAGAGCCAACAAGAAGGGGAGATACGCAGTATTTT. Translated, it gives CAWREPTRRGDTQYF.

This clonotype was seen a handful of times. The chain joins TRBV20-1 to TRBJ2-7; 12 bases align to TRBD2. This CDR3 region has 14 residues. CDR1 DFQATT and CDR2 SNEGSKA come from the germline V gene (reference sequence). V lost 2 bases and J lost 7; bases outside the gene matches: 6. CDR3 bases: TGCAGTGCTAGACTAGCGGGGGGGCCTCGGGAGCAGTACTTC. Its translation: CSARLAGGPREQYF.

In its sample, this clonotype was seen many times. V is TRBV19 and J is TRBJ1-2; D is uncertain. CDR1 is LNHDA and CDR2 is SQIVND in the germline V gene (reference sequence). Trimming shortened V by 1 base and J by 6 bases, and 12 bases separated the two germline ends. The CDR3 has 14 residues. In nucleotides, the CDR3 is TGTGCCAGTAGTATAGGCCCGGGGTCCGATGGCTACACCTTC. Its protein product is CASSIGPGSDGYTF.

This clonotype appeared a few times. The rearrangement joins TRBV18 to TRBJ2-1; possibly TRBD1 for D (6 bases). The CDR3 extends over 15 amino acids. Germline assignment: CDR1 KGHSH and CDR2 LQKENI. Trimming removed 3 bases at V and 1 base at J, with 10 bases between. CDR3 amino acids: CASSPTGMSYNEQFF. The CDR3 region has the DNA TGTGCCAGCTCACCTACAGGGATGTCCTACAATGAGCAGTTCTTC.

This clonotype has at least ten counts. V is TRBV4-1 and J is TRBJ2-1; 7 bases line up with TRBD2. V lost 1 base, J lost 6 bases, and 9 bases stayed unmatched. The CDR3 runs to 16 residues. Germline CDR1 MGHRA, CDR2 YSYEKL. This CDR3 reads CASSQGRGREFNEQFF. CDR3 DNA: TGCGCCAGCAGCCAAGGGCGGGGGAGAGAATTCAATGAGCAGTTCTTC.

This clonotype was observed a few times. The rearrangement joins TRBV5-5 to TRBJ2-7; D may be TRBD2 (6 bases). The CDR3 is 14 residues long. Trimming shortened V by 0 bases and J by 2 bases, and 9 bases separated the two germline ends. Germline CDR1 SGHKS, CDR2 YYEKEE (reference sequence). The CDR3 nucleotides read TGTGCCAGCAGCTTGGCCGGGGGAGCCTACGAGCAGTACTTC. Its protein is CASSLAGGAYEQYF. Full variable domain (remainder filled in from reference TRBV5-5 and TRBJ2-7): DAGVTQSPTHLIKTRGQQVTLRCSPISGHKSVSWYQQVLGQGPQFIFQYYEKEERGRGNFPDRFSARQFPNYSSELNVNALLLGDSALYLCASSLAGGAYEQYFGPGTRLTVT.

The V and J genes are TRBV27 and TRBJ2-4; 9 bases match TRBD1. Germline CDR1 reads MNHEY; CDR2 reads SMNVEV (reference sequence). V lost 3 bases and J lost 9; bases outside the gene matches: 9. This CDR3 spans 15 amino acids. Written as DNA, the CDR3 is TGTGCCAGCAGTTTCTCCGGGACAGGGTATCTCATTCAGTACTTC. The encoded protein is CASSFSGTGYLIQYF.